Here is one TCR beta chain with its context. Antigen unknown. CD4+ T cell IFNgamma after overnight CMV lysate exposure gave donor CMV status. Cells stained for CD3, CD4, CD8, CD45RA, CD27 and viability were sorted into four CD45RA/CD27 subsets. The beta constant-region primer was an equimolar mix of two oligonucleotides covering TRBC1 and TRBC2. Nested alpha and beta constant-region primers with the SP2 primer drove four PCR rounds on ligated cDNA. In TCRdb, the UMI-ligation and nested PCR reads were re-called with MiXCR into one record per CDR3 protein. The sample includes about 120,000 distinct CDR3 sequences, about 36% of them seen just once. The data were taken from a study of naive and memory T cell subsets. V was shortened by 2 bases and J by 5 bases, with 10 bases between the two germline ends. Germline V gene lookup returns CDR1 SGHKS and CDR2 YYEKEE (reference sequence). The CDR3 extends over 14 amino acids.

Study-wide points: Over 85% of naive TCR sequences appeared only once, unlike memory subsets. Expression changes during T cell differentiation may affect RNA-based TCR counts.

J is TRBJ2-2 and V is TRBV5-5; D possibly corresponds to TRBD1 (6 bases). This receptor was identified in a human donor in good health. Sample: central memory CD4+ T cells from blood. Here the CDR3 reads CASSLHGQTGELFF. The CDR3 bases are TGTGCCAGCAGCTTACACGGACAGACCGGGGAGCTGTTTTTT. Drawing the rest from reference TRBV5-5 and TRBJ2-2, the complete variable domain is DAGVTQSPTHLIKTRGQQVTLRCSPISGHKSVSWYQQVLGQGPQFIFQYYEKEERGRGNFPDRFSARQFPNYSSELNVNALLLGDSALYLCASSLHGQTGELFFGEGSRLTVL.